The 8 T cell receptor beta chains below were found in one sample sequenced in a study of CD8 T cells in ankylosing spondylitis (dated by TCRdb to the late 2010s). Overall study results and their limits: Blood from ankylosing spondylitis patients appeared to be characterized by a TCR beta motif composed of under 10 highly homologous amino acid variants.

The library was built by means of 5' RACE. Instrument on record: Illumina HiSeq 2500. The public sequencing data were trimmed at Q25 with fastp and processed into clonotypes with MiXCR by TCRdb, which kept only in-frame beta chains. Each entry is one CDR3 protein sequence, shown with its most common DNA and genes. The sample table contains fewer than 400,000 distinct CDR3 sequences; only one count was recorded for about a fifth of them. About a sixth of the sample goes to the ten largest clones. These receptors are not linked to any known antigen. The sequencing sample was made of blood, either unsorted or a sorted T cell fraction (not recorded which). The receptors were gathered from a male donor with ankylosing spondylitis.

The sample holds a few counts of this clonotype. The chain links TRBV7-8 to TRBJ2-7; 14 bases line up with TRBD2. CDR1 SGHVS and CDR2 FQNEAQ come from the germline V gene. This CDR3 comprises 16 residues. Trimming cost V 4 bases and J 4 bases; bases outside gene matches: 6. CDR3 coding DNA: TGTGCCAGCAGCTCCGGGACTAGCGGGAGCCAGTACGAGCAGTACTTC. Translating gives CASSSGTSGSQYEQYF.

The chain joins TRBV4-3 to TRBJ1-4; D unresolved. The ends were cut back, 0 bases at V and 2 bases at J, with 7 bases in the middle. Per the germline V gene, CDR1 is LGHNA and CDR2 is YSLEER. This CDR3 comprises 15 residues. This chain's CDR3 is CASSQEPGTNEKLFF. The CDR3 DNA sequence: TGCGCCAGCAGCCAAGAACCGGGGACTAATGAAAAACTGTTTTTT.

V usage is TRBV5-1 and J usage is TRBJ2-7, with TRBD2 matching over 8 bases. CDR3 size: 18 residues. CDR1 and CDR2 from the germline V gene are SGHRS and YFSETQ. The V gene end was trimmed by 0 bases and the J gene end by 4 bases; junction bases not matched to a gene: 15. Here the CDR3 DNA reads TGCGCCAGCAGCTTGGACGGGACCCTAGTGCCGGGAGGGTACGAGCAGTACTTC. Protein sequence: CASSLDGTLVPGGYEQYF.

This clonotype was observed a few times. This chain links TRBV23-1 with TRBJ2-7; perhaps TRBD1 as D (6 bases). TRBV23-1 is an ORF; its function is uncertain. Trimming stripped 2 bases from V and 2 bases from J, with 10 bases between. This CDR3 contains 14 residues. The DNA of the CDR3 is TGCGCCAGCAGTCAAATTCACAGGGCCTACGAGCAGTACTTC. Translated, it gives CASSQIHRAYEQYF.

This clonotype occurred many times. The V call is TRBV5-1, the J call TRBJ1-1; 8 bases fit TRBD1. Losses at the gene ends were 5 bases for V and 1 base for J; bases not matched to a gene: 4. Germline values: CDR1 SGHRS, CDR2 YFSETQ. The CDR3 totals 14 residues. This CDR3 is CASRAGGTNTEAFF. In nucleotides, the CDR3 is TGCGCCAGCAGGGCAGGGGGCACGAACACTGAAGCTTTCTTT.

This clonotype turned up a few times. The chain carries TRBV6-2 or TRBV6-3 and TRBJ2-7; 11 bases align to TRBD1. CDR3 length equals 16 residues. V lost 5 bases, J lost 2 bases, and 8 bases stayed unmatched. Germline V CDR1 and CDR2: MNHEY, SVGEGT. CDR3 sequence (DNA): TGTGCCAGCAGTACTCTCCGGGACAGGGGGACCTACGAGCAGTACTTC. It yields the protein CASSTLRDRGTYEQYF.

This clonotype was counted between two and nine times. This sequence joins TRBV12-3 or TRBV12-4 and TRBJ2-1, with D hard to call. Trimming took 7 bases from V and 6 from J, leaving 13 bases between them. The CDR3 covers 13 residues. CDR3 sequence (DNA): TGTGCCAGCACCTCGTGGATCCCCAATGAGCAGTTCTTC. It codes for CASTSWIPNEQFF.

CDR3 residues: CASSIPGLAGPGELFF. CDR3 bases: TGTGCCAGTAGTATACCGGGACTAGCGGGACCCGGGGAGCTGTTTTTT. This chain uses TRBV19 with TRBJ2-2, with 13 bases fitting TRBD2. The CDR3 consists of 16 residues. Germline CDR1 is LNHDA and CDR2 is SQIVND (reference sequence). V shed 2 bases and J 6 bases; nucleotides not matched to a gene: 3.